The rows below give T cell receptor beta chains drawn from one sample of a study of vaccination effects on CD4 cells after COVID-19. The protocol was immunoSEQ multiplex PCR, while the TCRdb copy is restricted to in-frame clones and leaves out a portion. The sample lists tens of thousands of clones, roughly 70% seen once, with 3.5% to 4.5% in the top ten. Antigen specificity for these receptors is unknown. The sample in question was CD4+ T cells from PBMCs cultured with HCoV-OC43 spike peptides, obtained before COVID-19 vaccination. These TCRs come from a human donor who received a COVID-19 vaccine. The CDR3 runs from the conserved cysteine through the conserved F or W. Fields, in order: D gene, J gene, V gene, clone size, CDR3 protein, CDR3 DNA. D genes are given only for firm matches. The listing skips clone size in some rows; elsewhere it reads once, few, many or a size class.

d_call: TRBD1; j_call: TRBJ1-2; v_call: TRBV28; clone_size: .; cdr3_aa: CASRPRTGVGGYTF; cdr3_nt: TGTGCCAGCAGACCCCGGACAGGGGTAGGTGGCTACACCTTC
d_call: .; j_call: TRBJ2-6; v_call: TRBV7-3; clone_size: .; cdr3_aa: CASSPGGAGANVLTF; cdr3_nt: TGTGCCAGCAGCCCAGGCGGTGCTGGGGCCAACGTCCTGACTTTC
d_call: .; j_call: TRBJ1-1; v_call: TRBV4-3; clone_size: .; cdr3_aa: CASSHGTNTEAFF; cdr3_nt: TGCGCCAGCAGCCACGGGACTAACACTGAAGCTTTCTTT
d_call: .; j_call: TRBJ1-2; v_call: TRBV6-5; clone_size: .; cdr3_aa: CASSPRTHGYTF; cdr3_nt: TGTGCCAGCAGCCCCAGGACCCATGGCTACACCTTC
d_call: TRBD1; j_call: TRBJ1-5; v_call: TRBV4-1; clone_size: few; cdr3_aa: CASSQDPGQSQPQHF; cdr3_nt: TGCGCCAGCAGCCAAGATCCGGGACAGAGCCAACCCCAGCATTTT
d_call: .; j_call: TRBJ1-5; v_call: TRBV2; clone_size: few; cdr3_aa: CASSEVGGGQPQHF; cdr3_nt: TGTGCCAGCAGTGAAGTGGGAGGAGGTCAGCCCCAGCATTTT
d_call: .; j_call: TRBJ1-2; v_call: TRBV5-1; clone_size: .; cdr3_aa: CASSSEGSYGYTF; cdr3_nt: TGCGCCAGCAGCTCCGAGGGCTCCTATGGCTACACCTTC
d_call: .; j_call: TRBJ1-1; v_call: TRBV11-2; clone_size: .; cdr3_aa: CASSLGWQNTEAFF; cdr3_nt: TGTGCCAGCAGCTTAGGGTGGCAGAACACTGAAGCTTTCTTT
d_call: .; j_call: TRBJ1-4; v_call: TRBV24-1; clone_size: .; cdr3_aa: CATSAETNEKLFF; cdr3_nt: TGTGCCACCAGTGCCGAAACTAATGAAAAACTGTTTTTT
d_call: .; j_call: TRBJ1-1; v_call: TRBV6-1; clone_size: .; cdr3_aa: CASRKGADLNTEAFF; cdr3_nt: TGTGCCAGCAGAAAAGGGGCAGACCTGAACACTGAAGCTTTCTTT